The clone carrying this TCR beta chain was picked up one time. Its antigen is still unknown. The data belong to a study of cytomegalovirus exposure and HLA in healthy donors. Study-level points and caveats: When analyzed later, the rates of TCR association showed variation by HLA locus, with DRB1 the most and HLA-C the fewest. In a later analysis, compared with equally common non-associated chains, HLA-associated beta chains were more expanded. The study found most TCR sequences rare, yet found some public TCRs in many donors. Confirmation in vitro established that a few CMV-associated chains were specific for CMV antigens.

V shed 7 bases and J 0 bases; nucleotides not matched to a gene: 6. Germline V CDR1 and CDR2: LNHDA, SQIVND (reference sequence). CDR3 length: 15 amino acids. 13 Jbeta primers and 60 Vbeta primers were used for the PCR. Libraries were prepared by immunoSEQ multiplex PCR; TCRdb keeps only in-frame clonotypes and omits some of them. The sample carries about 230,000 clones, roughly 84% recorded once. Sequencing used PBMCs. The origin of this receptor is a human donor in good health. The chain employs TRBV19 and TRBJ2-1; the match to TRBD2 covers 7 bases. In nucleotides, the CDR3 is TGTGCCAGTAATCATGGGGGGGGCTCCTACAATGAGCAGTTCTTC. Translation gives CASNHGGGSYNEQFF.